Listed below are T cell receptor beta chains from one sample, sequenced in a study of T cells in Graves' hyperthyroidism and ophthalmopathy. TCRdb re-called the multiplex PCR reads through MiXCR, storing one row per CDR3 protein. The sample gives approximately 430,000 distinct CDR3 sequences, 15% to 18% of which show up once; around an eighth is in the top ten. Sequencing was carried out using blood. These receptors all come from a woman under 30 with Graves' hyperthyroidism. The CDR3 runs from the conserved cysteine through the conserved F or W. Only part of the rows carry a size: once, few, many, or a class if the clone is expanded.

few TRBV7-8 CASSLALADYNEQFF
many TRBV12-3/TRBV12-4 CASSSGWPYEQYF
many TRBV20-1 CSARSAVSDTQYF
many TRBV7-6 CASSSTGTLYQETQYF
few TRBV27 CASRKGSYNEQFF
many TRBV20-1 CSASVRVEAFF
many TRBV2 CASSDIQGNTEAFF
few TRBV6-1 CASSEGLGSTDTQYF
many TRBV6-1 CASSPGPGNTEAFF
many TRBV28 CASSLRGGAKNIQYF
- TRBV19 CASSRLAGLRTDTQYF
many TRBV6-1 CASSPKAGAIDTQYF
many TRBV7-2 CASSLAGGVYEQYF
- TRBV28 CACEPSGIGAADTQYF
- TRBV19 CASSWRAGETQYF
few TRBV15 CATSRATGNSGNTIYF
few TRBV2 CASSKKRGASYEQYF
many TRBV7-3 CASSLTGRSETQYF
many TRBV11-2 CATGKKSLAGGQNEQFF
few TRBV20-1 CSARGGPNYNEQFF
many TRBV20-1 CSARDIPAAGAYEQYF
- TRBV28 CASSPSRTGGLGYNSPLHF
many TRBV20-1 CSASGGRPRMDTQYF
few TRBV20-1 CSAFDRAGNTIYF
few TRBV10-2 CASSWGGVNEQFF
few TRBV20-1 CSASRTRGGDTQYF
- TRBV20-1 CSARVREGFYGYTF
many TRBV6-1 CASRIIGVANQPQHF
many TRBV11-2 CASSRTAGETQYF
- TRBV4-2 CASSQEWGTNYGYTF
- TRBV19 CASSIGYGDTEAFF
many TRBV7-8 CASSLGDKGLVEAFF
- TRBV6-5 CASSYSPGANVLTF